The 27 T cell receptor beta chains in this list originate from one sample, sequenced in a study of cytomegalovirus exposure and HLA in healthy donors listed by TCRdb under 2017. Library preparation used the immunoSEQ multiplex PCR assay. This immuneACCESS table, as held by TCRdb, lists in-frame sequences with V and J called but not all clones. Of the missing ones, under half trace to an unresolved V gene in checked studies; the others have no known cause. Here the sample has roughly 98,000 clones; about 90% occur a single time. Of the sample, about 5.7% is held by the ten largest clones. Material for sequencing was PBMCs. The receptors derive from a man aged 18 to 35 in good health and CMV-seropositive.

This rearrangement joins TRBV5-6 to TRBJ2-4; a possible D gene is TRBD1 (6 bases). Germline lookup yields CDR1 SGHDT and CDR2 YYEEEE. V was trimmed by 4 bases and J by 4 bases, leaving 15 bases between them. This CDR3 region has 15 residues. In DNA form, the CDR3 reads TGTGCCAGCAGCCCGCTGGGGCAGGGGAAAAACATTCAGTACTTC. It yields the protein CASSPLGQGKNIQYF.

CDR3 coding DNA: TGTGCCAGCAGTGAAGGACTGATAGCCAAAAACATTCAGTACTTC. It specifies CASSEGLIAKNIQYF. The J gene is TRBJ2-4, the V gene TRBV2, with D unresolved. There are 15 residues in the CDR3. The V and J ends lost 1 base and 0 bases respectively, with 7 bases between them. Germline V gene sequence: CDR1 SNHLY, CDR2 FYNNEI.

This chain uses TRBV5-6 with TRBJ2-5; no firm D call. The V end lost 4 bases, the J end lost 3 bases, and 16 bases lay between the germline ends. Germline CDR1 is SGHDT and CDR2 is YYEEEE. There are 15 residues in the CDR3. The CDR3 here is CASSQQQELEETQYF. The CDR3 region has the DNA TGTGCCAGCAGCCAACAGCAGGAACTTGAAGAGACCCAGTACTTC.

V usage is TRBV4-1 and J usage is TRBJ1-2, with TRBD1 identical over 9 bases. Trimming took 4 bases from V and 4 from J; bases not matched to a gene: 10. The CDR3 loop spans 16 amino acids. Germline assignment: CDR1 MGHRA and CDR2 YSYEKL. The CDR3 DNA is TGCGCCAGCAGCCTCCCGGGACAGGGTTTCTCCTATGGCTACACCTTC. It encodes CASSLPGQGFSYGYTF.

The gene calls are TRBV19 and TRBJ1-1; TRBD1 is a possible D gene (5 bases). The CDR3 extends over 14 amino acids. The V gene lost 5 bases and the J gene lost 1 base, with 11 bases spanning the gap. The germline V gene encodes CDR1 LNHDA and CDR2 SQIVND (reference sequence). The CDR3 DNA is TGTGCCAGTAGTGCCAGGGTAGGGAACACTGAAGCTTTCTTT. As protein: CASSARVGNTEAFF.

A single count supports this clone. The rearrangement links TRBV19 to TRBJ2-4, with 8 nucleotides matching TRBD1. The length of the CDR3 is 15 residues. The J segment lost 5 bases and the V segment lost 3 bases, leaving 6 bases of the junction unmatched. Germline V gene lookup returns CDR1 LNHDA and CDR2 SQIVND (reference sequence). In nucleotides, the CDR3 is TGTGCCAGTAGTATTGGGTCCAGGGGGCAAAACATTCAGTACTTC. This gives the protein CASSIGSRGQNIQYF.

This clone was observed a handful of times. The chain is built from TRBV20-1 and TRBJ2-7, with D possibly TRBD2 on 5 matching bases. V dropped 7 bases and J dropped 7 bases, with 11 bases sitting between them. This CDR3 region has 10 residues. The germline V gene encodes CDR1 DFQATT and CDR2 SNEGSKA (reference sequence). For the CDR3, the DNA is TGCAGTGGGGAGTTGGGGGAGCAGTACTTC. This codes for CSGELGEQYF.

In its sample, this clone was seen a few times. The genes are TRBV7-2 and TRBJ2-3; D not certain. Germline V gene data show CDR1 as SGHTA and CDR2 as FQGNSA. CDR3 length equals 15 residues. Trimming cost V 1 base and J 1 base, with 9 bases left between them. CDR3 protein: CASSLGGLRTDTQYF. The CDR3 nucleotides are TGTGCCAGCAGCTTAGGCGGCCTCCGCACAGATACGCAGTATTTT.

DNA of the CDR3: TGTGCCAGCAGCTTAGATGACTTCTCCTACGAGCAGTACTTC. As protein: CASSLDDFSYEQYF. The chain joins TRBV11-2 to TRBJ2-7; D is uncertain. Germline-derived CDR1 and CDR2 are SGHAT and FQNNGV. Between the trimmed V and J ends, which lost 0 bases and 0 bases, there was a span of 6 bases. This CDR3 has 14 amino acids.

This chain links TRBV4-2 with TRBJ2-7; the match to TRBD1 covers 7 bases. The CDR3 covers 18 residues. Trimming at V came to 1 base and at J to 0 bases, leaving 12 bases not matched to a gene. Looked up from germline, CDR1 is LGHNA and CDR2 is YNFKEQ. CDR3 coding DNA: TGTGCCAGCAGCCAAGCCCAGTCGCAAGGACAGGTCTCCTACGAGCAGTACTTC. This codes for CASSQAQSQGQVSYEQYF.

The chain uses TRBV5-1 and TRBJ2-7; weak D call: TRBD1 (5 bases). The CDR3 covers 13 residues. Trimming took 4 bases from V and 4 from J, leaving 12 bases between them. The V gene's germline CDR1 is SGHRS and CDR2 YFSETQ. This CDR3 reads CASSVSPGYEQYF. The CDR3 DNA is TGCGCCAGCAGCGTTTCCCCAGGGTACGAGCAGTACTTC.

CDR3 DNA sequence: TGTGCCAGTAGTATATCTAGCTGGGACACAGATACGCAGTATTTT. As protein: CASSISSWDTDTQYF. The rearrangement links TRBV19 to TRBJ2-3, with a possible D match to TRBD2 (5 bases). The V and J ends lost 2 bases and 2 bases respectively, with 11 bases between them. Germline V gene sequence: CDR1 LNHDA, CDR2 SQIVND (reference sequence). The CDR3 consists of 15 residues.

This chain connects TRBV6-1 to TRBJ2-5; D possibly corresponds to TRBD1 (5 bases). Per the germline V gene, CDR1 is MNHNS and CDR2 is SASEGT. There are 13 residues in the CDR3. Between the trimmed V and J ends, which lost 4 bases and 2 bases, there was a span of 8 bases. CDR3 DNA sequence: TGTGCCAGCAGTGGGACAAGTCAAGAGACCCAGTACTTC. As protein: CASSGTSQETQYF.

This chain uses TRBV5-4 with TRBJ2-7; TRBD2 matches at 9 bases. The CDR3 contains 16 residues. Germline loops: CDR1 SGHNT, CDR2 YYREEE (reference sequence). V dropped 0 bases and J dropped 0; count of bases not matched to a gene: 4. The CDR3 coding sequence is TGTGCCAGCAGCTTGGCCGGCGGGGGGGGCTCCTACGAGCAGTACTTC. It is translated as CASSLAGGGGSYEQYF.

This rearrangement joins TRBV29-1 to TRBJ2-2, with 7 positions matching TRBD2. The trim removed 7 bases at V and 5 bases at J, leaving 10 bases unmatched. From germline, CDR1 is SQVTM and CDR2 ANQGSEA. The CDR3 runs 14 residues. The CDR3 spells CSATTVAGTGELFF. The DNA of the CDR3 is TGCAGCGCCACAACTGTAGCGGGTACCGGGGAGCTGTTTTTT.

The V gene is TRBV5-1, the J gene TRBJ2-1; D may be TRBD2 (5 bases). The CDR3 has 16 residues. CDR1 is SGHRS and CDR2 is YFSETQ in the germline V gene. The V end lost 0 bases, the J end lost 8 bases, and 18 bases lay between the germline ends. This CDR3 reads CASSLEGRVGVDEQFF. CDR3 nucleotides: TGCGCCAGCAGCTTGGAGGGAAGGGTCGGGGTGGATGAGCAGTTCTTC.

V is TRBV6-5 and J is TRBJ2-7; TRBD2 agrees at 8 bases. Trimming took 6 bases from V and 2 from J; bases not matched to a gene: 9. This CDR3 has 15 residues. CDR1 is MNHEY and CDR2 is SVGAGI in the germline V gene. CDR3 nucleotide sequence: TGTGCCAGCAGACGAGCGGGAGCGACAACCTACGAGCAGTACTTC. Amino acid sequence: CASRRAGATTYEQYF.

CDR3 DNA sequence: TGTGCCAGCTCACCGACAGGGTTCCAAAACACTGAAGCTTTCTTT. Translation: CASSPTGFQNTEAFF. V usage is TRBV18 and J usage is TRBJ1-1; 7 bases are a match to TRBD1. This CDR3 has 15 residues. The germline gives CDR1 KGHSH, CDR2 LQKENI. V was pared by 3 bases and J by 2 bases, with 6 bases of the junction left unmatched.

The rearrangement uses TRBV5-5 and TRBJ1-1, with 8 bases that match TRBD1. V lost 4 bases, J lost 6 bases, and 8 bases stayed unmatched. The CDR3 sequence is 14 residues long. Germline assignment: CDR1 SGHKS and CDR2 YYEKEE (reference sequence). The CDR3 bases are TGTGCCAGCAGCCCGGGACAGGTCAGGGCTGAAGCTTTCTTT. It is translated as CASSPGQVRAEAFF. The entire variable domain, with the rest obtained from reference TRBV5-5 and TRBJ1-1, is as follows: DAGVTQSPTHLIKTRGQQVTLRCSPISGHKSVSWYQQVLGQGPQFIFQYYEKEERGRGNFPDRFSARQFPNYSSELNVNALLLGDSALYLCASSPGQVRAEAFFGQGTRLTVV.

The V gene is TRBV7-6, the J gene TRBJ2-1, with 9 bases fitting TRBD2. Germline assignment: CDR1 SGHVS and CDR2 FNYEAQ. The CDR3 runs 15 residues. V dropped 5 bases and J dropped 9; count of bases not matched to a gene: 11. CDR3 nucleotides: TGTGCCAGCAGCCCCATTAGCGGGGGTTTTGGTGAGCAGTTCTTC. This translates into CASSPISGGFGEQFF.

This sequence joins TRBV6-1 and TRBJ2-5; 12 positions agree with TRBD2. The CDR3 has 15 residues. Germline V CDR1 and CDR2: MNHNS, SASEGT. Unmatched junction bases numbered 2, after V lost 2 bases and J lost 4 bases. CDR3 bases: TGTGCCAGCAGTGAACTAGCGGGGGGGCCAGAGACCCAGTACTTC. Encoded protein: CASSELAGGPETQYF.

The chain employs TRBV9 and TRBJ1-2; 7 bases are a match to TRBD1. Germline-derived CDR1 and CDR2 are SGDLS and YYNGEE. Trimming removed 5 bases from V and 2 bases from J; junction bases left unmatched: 6. CDR3 size: 14 residues. The CDR3 loop reads CASSRDRANYGYTF. Written as DNA, the CDR3 is TGTGCCAGCAGTCGTGACAGGGCCAACTATGGCTACACCTTC.

The CDR3 DNA is TGTGCCAGCCGCGGGAGAGGACTAACGACCTACGAGCAGTACTTC. It is translated as CASRGRGLTTYEQYF. The chain employs TRBV21-1 and TRBJ2-7; no DNA check was done on the table's D call, TRBD2. TRBV21-1 is a documented pseudogene. This CDR3 is built from 15 residues.

CDR3 amino acids: CASSLVPETSYEQYF. The CDR3 DNA reads as TGTGCCAGCAGCTTAGTACCAGAAACATCCTACGAGCAGTACTTC. This sequence joins TRBV7-2 and TRBJ2-7; D is unresolved. Germline V gives CDR1 SGHTA, CDR2 FQGNSA. V lost 1 base to trimming and J lost 1 base, with 11 bases between them. The CDR3 covers 15 residues.

This clone was counted only a few times. The V and J genes are TRBV19 and TRBJ1-5, with D possibly TRBD1 on 5 matching bases. Trimming removed 7 bases at V and 5 bases at J, with 9 bases between. This CDR3 has 12 residues. Germline CDR1 and CDR2: LNHDA and SQIVND (reference sequence). As DNA, the CDR3 is TGTGCCAGTAAGGACACCTATCAGCCCCAGCATTTT. Translated: CASKDTYQPQHF.

The rearrangement joins TRBV5-1 to TRBJ2-5; D gene ambiguous. V was clipped by 0 bases and J by 0 bases, with 6 bases between them. The CDR3 runs 14 residues. CDR1 is SGHRS and CDR2 is YFSETQ in the germline V gene. The CDR3: CASSLVADQETQYF. The CDR3 DNA reads as TGCGCCAGCAGCTTGGTCGCAGACCAAGAGACCCAGTACTTC.

J is TRBJ2-2 and V is TRBV18, with D hard to call. Trimming left V 1 base short and J 0 bases short, with 6 bases between. The length of the CDR3 is 15 residues. CDR1 KGHSH and CDR2 LQKENI come from the germline V gene. CDR3 sequence reads: CASSPLTANTGELFF. Written as DNA, the CDR3 is TGTGCCAGCTCACCACTTACAGCGAACACCGGGGAGCTGTTTTTT.